A selection of T cell receptor beta chains follows, all from one sample in a study of Graves' ophthalmopathy and Graves' hyperthyroidism. TCRdb fed the multiplex PCR reads into MiXCR, producing one record per CDR3 protein. The sample includes 300,000 to 400,000 distinct CDR3 sequences, under 20% of them seen just once. Material for sequencing was peripheral blood. The receptor source for this set is an adult man with Graves' ophthalmopathy. Each CDR3 is given without its conserved first and last residue.

J gene | V gene | CDR3 protein
TRBJ2-7 | TRBV30 | AWTLDRGGYEQY
TRBJ2-7 | TRBV28 | ASSWGRIYEQY
TRBJ1-3 | TRBV29-1 | SAKTGGNTIY
TRBJ2-5 | TRBV27 | ASSFVAGGPEEETQY
TRBJ1-2 | TRBV6-1 | ASRPQGALRNYGYT
TRBJ2-7 | TRBV20-1 | SARIGTAFYEQY
TRBJ1-6 | TRBV12-3/TRBV12-4 | ASSSTGAGSPLH
TRBJ2-3 | TRBV11-2 | ASSLGLVRGTDTQY
TRBJ1-6 | TRBV5-1 | ASSTTGTGGNSPLH
TRBJ2-7 | TRBV7-8 | ASSEGQTYEQY
TRBJ2-4 | TRBV5-1 | ASSLDGLAGVNIQY
TRBJ2-7 | TRBV29-1 | SVETGGGEQY
TRBJ2-6 | TRBV30 | AWSSPGAGANVLT
TRBJ2-7 | TRBV12-3/TRBV12-4 | ASSFAVAGGEQY
TRBJ1-2 | TRBV6-1 | ASSERLTSNYGYI
TRBJ1-3 | TRBV7-2 | ASGILGAADVSNSGNTIY
TRBJ1-2 | TRBV2 | ASSEAMGLPGDGYT
TRBJ1-1 | TRBV27 | ASSFTAEGNTEAF
TRBJ1-5 | TRBV28 | ASGSRDRVRLQGQPQH
TRBJ1-5 | TRBV12-3/TRBV12-4 | ASSQGTGFQPQH
TRBJ1-1 | TRBV12-3/TRBV12-4 | ATTQTGATEAF
TRBJ2-2 | TRBV6-2/TRBV6-3 | ASSYDPGGPGELF
TRBJ2-7 | TRBV11-2 | ASSPVGRSYEQY
TRBJ1-1 | TRBV11-2 | ASSLEVTSEAF
TRBJ1-2 | TRBV7-2 | ASSLLLGGGYT
TRBJ2-2 | TRBV6-2/TRBV6-3 | ASSYPTGELF
TRBJ2-5 | TRBV12-3/TRBV12-4 | ASSFDANQETQY
TRBJ1-2 | TRBV30 | AWGGINYGYT
TRBJ1-2 | TRBV12-3/TRBV12-4 | ASPGQTAYGYT
TRBJ1-2 | TRBV5-1 | ASSLAGVDGYT
TRBJ1-3 | TRBV11-2 | ASSLRGVGNTIY
TRBJ1-6 | TRBV6-5 | ASSYSGGDNSPLH
TRBJ1-1 | TRBV9 | ASSATGRGTEAF
TRBJ2-2 | TRBV11-1 | ASSRSGTTNTGELF
TRBJ2-7 | TRBV2 | ASRSIQGAGEQY
TRBJ2-6 | TRBV6-1 | ASMGRSSGANVLT
TRBJ1-2 | TRBV12-5 | ASGLSGLGRYT
TRBJ2-5 | TRBV5-6 | ASSPWGVETQY
TRBJ2-7 | TRBV11-1 | ASSAVGPVREGRDEQY
TRBJ1-1 | TRBV6-2/TRBV6-3 | ASSYSLLGDTEAF
TRBJ2-7 | TRBV29-1 | SVGGTSSLPAYEQY
TRBJ1-2 | TRBV27 | ASSLSAPGVYGYT
TRBJ1-5 | TRBV7-9 | ASSLDIVAPQH
TRBJ2-7 | TRBV28 | ASSIWTGISSYEQY
TRBJ1-1 | TRBV5-6 | ASSRAGEAF
TRBJ2-7 | TRBV19 | ASSRDRAREQY
TRBJ2-5 | TRBV20-1 | SARPFASGRAGETQY
TRBJ1-2 | TRBV20-1 | SAPGASYNYGYT